The TCR beta chain under discussion was sequenced for a study of CD8 T cells in ankylosing spondylitis. Study-wide findings and caveats: According to the report, clones linked to the disease were significantly enriched in matched synovial fluid samples taken from ankylosing spondylitis patients. A CD8+ phenotype characterized the disease-linked clones, which were relatively rare in peripheral blood. Apparently characteristic of ankylosing spondylitis blood was a TCR beta motif (roughly eight highly homologous variants).

TCRdb passed the 5' RACE reads through MiXCR, listing each CDR3 protein once. Of 180,000 or so distinct CDR3 sequences in the sample, roughly 11% were seen once. About this clonotype itself: The antigen remains unidentified.

Between the trimmed V and J ends, which lost 5 bases and 3 bases, there was a span of 10 bases. Germline V CDR1 and CDR2: DFQATT, SNEGSKA (reference sequence). CDR3 length: 13 amino acids. The source material was blood, either unsorted or a sorted T cell fraction (not recorded which). The genes are TRBV20-1 and TRBJ1-4; D unclear. The sequence was collected from a male donor with ankylosing spondylitis or in good health (not recorded which). The CDR3 spells CSASTVPNEKLFF. In DNA form, the CDR3 reads TGCAGTGCTTCAACCGTGCCTAATGAAAAACTGTTTTTT.